The clone carrying this TCR beta chain was counted a few times. The V gene end was trimmed by 6 bases and the J gene end by 2 bases; junction bases not matched to a gene: 5. The germline gives CDR1 SNHLY, CDR2 FYNNEI. The CDR3 covers 14 residues. This sample was taken from a study of cytomegalovirus exposure and HLA in healthy donors. At the level of the study: Earlier results showed approximately 110 million unique TCR beta sequences derived from approximately 170 million T cells.

Use of 60 Vbeta and 13 Jbeta primers characterized the PCR. Sequenced by immunoSEQ multiplex PCR; TCRdb stores in-frame clones only, minus some. The profile covers about 130,000 clones, with 70% to 90% appearing a single time and less than 6.5% taken by the ten largest. Sequencing was carried out using PBMCs. The chain is built from TRBV2 and TRBJ1-1; 8 nucleotides line up with TRBD1. The clonotype originates from a woman in her forties in good health and CMV-seropositive. The CDR3 DNA follows: TGTGCCAGCAGAATCAGGGGGCTAAACACTGAAGCTTTCTTT. Translated, it gives CASRIRGLNTEAFF. Full variable domain (outside the CDR3, taken from reference TRBV2 and TRBJ1-1): EPEVTQTPSHQVTQMGQEVILRCVPISNHLYFYWYRQILGQKVEFLVSFYNNEISEKSEIFDDQFSVERPDGSNFTLKIRSTKLEDSAMYFCASRIRGLNTEAFFGQGTRLTVV.